This T cell receptor (beta chain) derives from a study of beta chain features in type 1 diabetes. Across the study: Similarity in age, gender and cell yields was seen between patients and healthy donors. Study observations and caveats: Cells with high TCR expression could be over-represented when cDNA is sequenced. The analysis here could not establish whether HLA type shapes TCRB rearrangement. Lower insertion and higher deletion counts appeared at VDJ junctions in type 1 diabetes patients.

The authors reverse transcribed all of the isolated RNA, so sequencing captured expressed TCRB transcripts. Only in-frame clones appear in the TCRdb table, and some are missing; sequencing was by immunoSEQ multiplex PCR. There are roughly 290,000 clones in the sample; 8% occur only once, and 0.9% to 1.2% lies in the top ten. This clone showed up many times. The antigen remains undetermined. CDR1 and CDR2 from the germline V gene are KGHSH and LQKENI. V lost 4 bases and J lost 0, with 7 bases in between. The CDR3 sequence is 13 residues long. The sequence came from a woman under 30 in good health. V usage is TRBV18 and J usage is TRBJ2-7; D is ambiguous. Material: central memory CD4+ T cells from blood. CDR3 in DNA: TGTGCCAGCTCACGGGCCAGCTCCTACGAGCAGTACGTC. This codes for CASSRASSYEQYV.